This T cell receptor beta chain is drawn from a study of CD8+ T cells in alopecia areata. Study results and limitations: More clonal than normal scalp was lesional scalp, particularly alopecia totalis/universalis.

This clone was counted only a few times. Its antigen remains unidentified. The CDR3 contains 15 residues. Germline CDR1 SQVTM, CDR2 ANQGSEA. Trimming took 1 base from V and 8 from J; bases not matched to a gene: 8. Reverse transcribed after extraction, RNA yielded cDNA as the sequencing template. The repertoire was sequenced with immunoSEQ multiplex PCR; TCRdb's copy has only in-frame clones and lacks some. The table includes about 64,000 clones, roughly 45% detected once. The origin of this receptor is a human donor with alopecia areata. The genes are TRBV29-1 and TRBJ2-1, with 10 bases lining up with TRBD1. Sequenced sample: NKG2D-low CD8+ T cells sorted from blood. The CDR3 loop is CSVEGRQGARYEQFF. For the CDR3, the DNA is TGCAGCGTTGAAGGTCGACAGGGGGCAAGGTATGAGCAGTTCTTC.